Each of the 15 T cell receptor beta chains below was sequenced from the same sample in a study of blood T cell repertoires in COVID-19. Profiled with immunoSEQ multiplex PCR; TCRdb holds only in-frame clones, not every one. The table includes some 150,000 clones, 76% detected once. The sample consisted of peripheral blood. The receptors here all came from an elderly woman with active or convalescent COVID-19.

The chain joins TRBV7-9 to TRBJ1-1; D gene ambiguous. CDR3 length: 14 residues. Germline V lookup: CDR1 SEHNR, CDR2 FQNEAQ (reference sequence). V was shortened by 5 bases and J by 0 bases, with 10 bases between the two germline ends. The CDR3 is CASSPNLLNTEAFF. The CDR3 nucleotides are TGTGCCAGCAGCCCGAATCTACTGAACACTGAAGCTTTCTTT. Full variable domain (outside the CDR3, taken from reference TRBV7-9 and TRBJ1-1): DTGVSQNPRHKITKRGQNVTFRCDPISEHNRLYWYRQTLGQGPEFLTYFQNEAQLEKSRLLSDRFSAERPKGSFSTLEIQRTEQGDSAMYLCASSPNLLNTEAFFGQGTRLTVV.

The chain uses TRBV6-6 and TRBJ2-5, with 7 bases matching TRBD1. CDR1 is MNHNY, CDR2 SVGAGI, per germline (reference sequence). The CDR3 spans 14 residues. The V gene end was trimmed by 0 bases and the J gene end by 9 bases; junction bases not matched to a gene: 7. In nucleotides, the CDR3 is TGTGCCAGCAGTTACTCGACAGGGTTACGGGCCCAGTACTTC. Its translation is CASSYSTGLRAQYF.

This clone showed up just once. The chain uses TRBV6-5 and TRBJ1-2, with 7 positions matching TRBD1. Germline CDR1 MNHEY, CDR2 SVGAGI. This CDR3 region has 13 residues. The V segment lost 5 bases and the J segment 8 bases; nucleotides outside the gene matches: 8. Here the CDR3 DNA reads TGTGCCAGCAGTACGACAGGGCTATTGGGCTACACCTTC. Amino acids: CASSTTGLLGYTF.

V is TRBV27 and J is TRBJ1-5, with TRBD1 matching over 9 bases. The CDR3 runs to 16 residues. V shed 4 bases and J 6 bases; nucleotides not matched to a gene: 10. Germline V gene lookup returns CDR1 MNHEY and CDR2 SMNVEV (reference sequence). The CDR3 coding sequence is TGTGCCAGCAGTTCCCGACAGGGGGGTCGTAGTCAGCCCCAGCATTTT. Residues: CASSSRQGGRSQPQHF.

This clone was counted once. This CDR3 is also generated by other DNA sequences in the sample. The rearrangement uses TRBV24-1 and TRBJ1-2; D unresolved. This CDR3 has 13 residues. The V end was cut by 5 bases, the J end by 4 bases, with 10 bases between. The germline gives CDR1 KGHDR, CDR2 SFDVKD. The CDR3 coding sequence is TGTGCCACCAGTGGGGAGGGAACCTATGGCTACACCTTC. It specifies CATSGEGTYGYTF.

This chain connects TRBV5-1 to TRBJ1-1, with 7 bases matching TRBD1. Germline V CDR1 and CDR2: SGHRS, YFSETQ. The CDR3 consists of 19 residues. Trimming cost V 0 bases and J 0 bases; bases outside gene matches: 14. The CDR3 sequence is CASSLGQGASTGMNTEAFF. The DNA of the CDR3 is TGCGCCAGCAGCTTGGGACAGGGAGCCAGCACGGGAATGAACACTGAAGCTTTCTTT.

In this sample, this clone turned up a few times. The CDR3 bases are TGCGCCAGCAGCCAAGACCGGGACAGTATTTTCGGCACTGAAGCTTTCTTT. Its translation: CASSQDRDSIFGTEAFF. The J gene is TRBJ1-1, the V gene TRBV4-3; TRBD1 matches 7 bases. Germline CDR1 and CDR2: LGHNA and YSLEER. V gave up 0 bases and J gave up 4 bases; unmatched junction bases: 11. The CDR3 contains 17 residues.

V usage is TRBV5-1 and J usage is TRBJ2-3, with TRBD2 matching over 8 bases. The V and J ends lost 1 base and 0 bases, in that order; junction bases with no gene match: 4. CDR1 and CDR2 (germline): SGHRS, YFSETQ. CDR3 length equals 16 residues. The CDR3 loop reads CASSLLGTRSTDTQYF. CDR3 bases: TGCGCCAGCAGCTTGTTGGGGACTAGAAGCACAGATACGCAGTATTTT.

V gene TRBV3-1 (or the pseudogene TRBV3-2) combines with J gene TRBJ2-5; perhaps TRBD1 as D (6 bases). CDR1 and CDR2 from the germline V gene are LGHDT and YNNKEL (reference sequence). The CDR3 spans 15 residues. The V end was cut by 0 bases, the J end by 7 bases, with 15 bases between. The CDR3 loop reads CASSQDNREGGTQYF. The DNA for the CDR3 is TGTGCCAGCAGCCAAGACAACAGGGAAGGAGGGACCCAGTACTTC.

J is TRBJ2-7 and V is TRBV12-2; the table assigns TRBD2, which was not confirmed against the DNA. TRBV12-2 is assigned pseudogene status. The CDR3 spans 15 residues. CDR3 sequence reads: CASRLVAGDRNEQYF. DNA for the CDR3: TGTGCAAGTCGCTTAGTCGCCGGGGATCGCAACGAGCAGTACTTC.

The chain is built from TRBV5-1 and TRBJ2-7, with D perhaps TRBD1 (6 bases). Deletions cut 4 bases from V and 3 bases from J, with 14 bases between. Germline V gene data show CDR1 as SGHRS and CDR2 as YFSETQ. The CDR3 runs to 14 residues. CDR3 sequence: CASSLDSTDYEQYF. CDR3 DNA: TGCGCCAGCAGCCTGGACAGCACAGACTACGAGCAGTACTTC.

The rearrangement uses TRBV5-4 and TRBJ2-7, with TRBD1 matching 7 bases. J lost 2 bases, V lost 4 bases, and 12 bases had no gene match. The CDR3 sequence is 16 residues long. Germline V CDR1 and CDR2: SGHNT, YYREEE (reference sequence). CDR3 residues: CASSHPGTAATYEQYF. The CDR3 coding sequence is TGTGCCAGCAGCCACCCCGGGACAGCCGCGACCTACGAGCAGTACTTC.

V and J are TRBV3-1 (or the pseudogene TRBV3-2) and TRBJ2-1; 9 nucleotides align to TRBD2. Germline-derived CDR1 and CDR2 are LGHDT and YNNKEL (reference sequence). This CDR3 region has 16 residues. V gave up 2 bases and J gave up 1 base; unmatched junction bases: 3. DNA for the CDR3: TGTGCCAGCAGCCAACTAGCGGGGATTTCCTACAATGAGCAGTTCTTC. It is translated as CASSQLAGISYNEQFF.

The chain carries TRBV4-2 and TRBJ2-3; D possibly corresponds to TRBD2 (5 bases). The V and J ends lost 0 bases and 3 bases respectively, with 13 bases between them. Germline lookup yields CDR1 LGHNA and CDR2 YNFKEQ. This CDR3 is 16 amino acids long. The CDR3 sequence is CASSQDGGGRTDTQYF. The CDR3 DNA reads TGTGCCAGCAGCCAAGATGGTGGAGGTCGGACAGATACGCAGTATTTT.

The chain links TRBV9 to TRBJ1-3; TRBD1 might be the D (6 bases). Germline assignment: CDR1 SGDLS and CDR2 YYNGEE. The CDR3 runs 16 residues. V was pared by 3 bases and J by 0 bases, with 13 bases between. The CDR3 sequence: CASSATGQSSGNTIYF. In DNA, the CDR3 is TGTGCCAGCAGCGCGACAGGACAGAGCTCTGGAAACACCATATATTTT.